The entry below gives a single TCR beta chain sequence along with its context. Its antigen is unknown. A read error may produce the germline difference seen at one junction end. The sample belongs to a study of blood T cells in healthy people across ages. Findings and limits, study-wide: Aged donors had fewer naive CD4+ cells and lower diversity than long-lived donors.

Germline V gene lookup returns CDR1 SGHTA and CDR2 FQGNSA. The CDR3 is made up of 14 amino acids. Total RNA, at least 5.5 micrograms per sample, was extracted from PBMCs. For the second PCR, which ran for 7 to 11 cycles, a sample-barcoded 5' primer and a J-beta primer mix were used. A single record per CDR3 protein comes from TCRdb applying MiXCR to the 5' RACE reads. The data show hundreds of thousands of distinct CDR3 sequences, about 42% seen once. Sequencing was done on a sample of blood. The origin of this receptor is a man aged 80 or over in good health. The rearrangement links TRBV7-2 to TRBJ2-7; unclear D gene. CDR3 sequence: CASSLGVGTYVQYF. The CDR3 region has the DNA TGTGCCAGCAGCTTGGGTGTCGGAACCTACGTGCAGTACTTC.